This TCR beta chain originates from a study of spatial heterogeneity in lung cancer. About the research overall: Beta-chain sequences consistently outnumbered alpha-chain sequences in detection. Raw reads showed each unique TCR and UMI combination turning up more than ten times on average. Study outcomes and limitations: Counts of expanded intratumoral alpha and beta TCRs tracked tumor mutation counts.

V lost 1 base to trimming and J lost 0 bases; unmatched junction nucleotides: 6. The CDR3 is 16 residues long. Germline CDR1 is DFQATT and CDR2 is SNEGSKA (reference sequence). Time point defined: sample taken at primary tumor resection. The sequenced material consisted of unsorted whole RNA from tumor, nontumor lung or frozen PBMC. TCRdb analysed the 5' RACE reads with MiXCR anew, one entry per CDR3 protein. The data hold about 3,500 distinct CDR3 sequences, with 4.5% to 6.5% observed a single time. This clonotype qualifies as medium-sized. Its antigen is unidentified. The source is a female donor with early-stage non-small cell lung cancer. The chain links TRBV20-1 to TRBJ2-4; 7 nucleotides agree with TRBD2. Material: lung tumor tissue, obtained at surgery. CDR3 coding DNA: TGCAGTGCTAGAGGGGTTCTAGCGGTAGCCAAAAACATTCAGTACTTC. The encoded protein is CSARGVLAVAKNIQYF.